This TCR beta chain was sequenced for a study of CD8 T cells in ankylosing spondylitis. General study points: Reports say disease-linked clones showed up significantly more in matched ankylosing spondylitis synovial fluid. Characteristic, it appeared, of ankylosing spondylitis blood was a TCR beta motif of eight or nine highly homologous variants. Clones linked to the disease showed a CD8+ phenotype. They occurred at relatively low frequencies in peripheral blood.

This clonotype was counted a few times. Its antigen is as yet unknown. The CDR3 has 14 amino acids. Germline-derived CDR1 and CDR2 are DFQATT and SNEGSKA (reference sequence). With 6 bases removed from V and 1 base from J, the gap between germline ends came to 16 bases. One entry per CDR3 protein results from TCRdb running MiXCR on the 5' RACE reads. The sample contains 100,000 to 150,000 distinct CDR3 sequences, about a tenth of which appear only once. The rearrangement links TRBV20-1 to TRBJ2-7, with a tentative D call TRBD1 (6 bases). The sequencing input was blood, either unsorted or a sorted T cell fraction (not recorded which). The sequence was collected from a male donor with ankylosing spondylitis or in good health (not recorded which). The CDR3 nucleotides read TGCAGTGCCCGAAACAGGGCTAAGTCCTACGAGCAGTACTTC. Its translation is CSARNRAKSYEQYF.